This T cell receptor (beta chain) was identified in a study of T cells in Graves' hyperthyroidism and ophthalmopathy. At least ten counts were recorded for this clonotype. Clinical symptoms, serum thyroxine, TRAb, thyroid ultrasound and orbital computed tomography informed diagnoses. This sample holds PBMCs from roughly 10 ml fresh peripheral blood. This CDR3 comprises 13 residues. In germline, CDR1 is MNHNY, CDR2 SVGAGI (reference sequence). V was pared by 2 bases and J by 5 bases, with 6 bases between. The investigators amplified TCR beta CDR3 regions from RNA transcripts. Using the HTBI primer set, a first-round RT-PCR was run on the TCR CDR3. MiXCR was run by TCRdb on the multiplex PCR reads, yielding one entry per CDR3 protein. The table has about 480,000 distinct CDR3 sequences, approximately 15% seen once.

This rearrangement joins TRBV6-6 to TRBJ2-2; D remains unclear. The source material was blood. The sequence was obtained from a young woman with Graves' hyperthyroidism. This chain's CDR3 is CASSYVETGELFF. DNA for the CDR3: TGTGCCAGCAGTTACGTGGAGACCGGGGAGCTGTTTTTT.